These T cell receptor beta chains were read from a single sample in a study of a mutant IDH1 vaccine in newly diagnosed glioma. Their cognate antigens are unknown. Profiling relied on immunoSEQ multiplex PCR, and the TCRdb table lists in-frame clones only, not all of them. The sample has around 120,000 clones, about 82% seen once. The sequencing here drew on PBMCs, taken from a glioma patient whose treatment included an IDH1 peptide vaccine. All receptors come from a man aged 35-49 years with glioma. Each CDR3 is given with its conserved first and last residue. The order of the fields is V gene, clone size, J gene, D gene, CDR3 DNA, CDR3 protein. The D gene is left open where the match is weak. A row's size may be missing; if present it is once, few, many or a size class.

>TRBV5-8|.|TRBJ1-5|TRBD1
TGTGCCAGCAGCGGAGGACAGGGGAACCAGCCCCAGCATTTT
CASSGGQGNQPQHF
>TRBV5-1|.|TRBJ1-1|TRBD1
TGCGCCAGCAGCTTGGATACAGGGGGCGGCACTGAAGCTTTCTTT
CASSLDTGGGTEAFF
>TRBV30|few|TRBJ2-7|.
TGTGCCTGGGGGACGGGTTTAAACTACGAGCAGTACTTC
CAWGTGLNYEQYF
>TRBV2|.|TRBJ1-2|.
TGTGCCAGCAGTGAACAGGGGTCTCCCCATGGCTACACCTTC
CASSEQGSPHGYTF
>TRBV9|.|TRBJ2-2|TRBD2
TGTGCCAGCAGCGTAGTGGCTAGCGGGGGGTTCACCGGGGAGCTGTTTTTT
CASSVVASGGFTGELFF
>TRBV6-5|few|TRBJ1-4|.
TGTGCCAGCAGTTACTCTCCGGGCGGTGAAAAACTGTTTTTT
CASSYSPGGEKLFF
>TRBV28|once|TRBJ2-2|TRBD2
TGTGCCAGCAGTGGGACTAGTGGACGCCCCGGGGAGCTGTTTTTT
CASSGTSGRPGELFF
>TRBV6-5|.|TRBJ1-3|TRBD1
TGTGCCAGCAGGGGACAGGGCTCTGGAAACACCATATATTTT
CASRGQGSGNTIYF
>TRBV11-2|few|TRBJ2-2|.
TGTGCCAGCAGTTTTGGCGGAACTTATAACACCGGGGAGCTGTTTTTT
CASSFGGTYNTGELFF
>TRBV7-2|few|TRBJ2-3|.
TGTGCCAGCAGCTCTTCGACAGATACGCAGTATTTT
CASSSSTDTQYF
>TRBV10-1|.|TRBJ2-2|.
TGCGCCAGCAGTGAGATAAGAAGATGGAACACCGGGGAGCTGTTTTTT
CASSEIRRWNTGELFF
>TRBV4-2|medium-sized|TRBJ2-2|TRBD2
TGTGCCAGCAGCTCAGCGGGGGGAAACACCGGGGAGCTGTTTTTT
CASSSAGGNTGELFF
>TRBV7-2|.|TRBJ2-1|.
TGTGCCAGCAGCTTAATGTCGTCCTACAATGAGCAGTTCTTC
CASSLMSSYNEQFF
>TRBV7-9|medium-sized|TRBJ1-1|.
TGTGCCAGCAGCTTGGGGACGGGAGCTTTCTTT
CASSLGTGAFF
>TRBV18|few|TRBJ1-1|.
TGTGCCAGCTCACCATTTCCTGAGAACACTGAAGCTTTCTTT
CASSPFPENTEAFF
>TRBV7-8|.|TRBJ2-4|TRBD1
TGTGCCAGCTCCCCCCGGGACAGCCCACCGGTGAACATTCAGTACTTC
CASSPRDSPPVNIQYF
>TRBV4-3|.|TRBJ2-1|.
TGCGCCAGCAGCCAAGATCGGACTACTACCCCGACTGAGCAGTTCTTC
CASSQDRTTTPTEQFF
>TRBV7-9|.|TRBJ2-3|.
TGTGCCAGCAGCTCCCCCTGGGGAAGAGTGGATACGCAGTATTTT
CASSSPWGRVDTQYF
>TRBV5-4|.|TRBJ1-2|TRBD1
TGTGCCAGCAGCGCCGGACAGGAGACCTATGGCTACACCTTC
CASSAGQETYGYTF
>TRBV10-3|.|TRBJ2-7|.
TGTGCCATCAGGACAGGTCCCAGCTCCTACGAGCAGTACTTC
CAIRTGPSSYEQYF
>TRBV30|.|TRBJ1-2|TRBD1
TGTGCCTGGAAAACAGGGGGGTGGGGCTACACCTTC
CAWKTGGWGYTF
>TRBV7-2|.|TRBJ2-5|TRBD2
TGTGCCAGCAGCCCGTTAGCGGGAGGGAGCGAGACCCAGTACTTC
CASSPLAGGSETQYF
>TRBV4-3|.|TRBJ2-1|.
TGCGCCAGCAGCCAAGAGGGCGGGAACTCCTACAATGAGCAGTTCTTC
CASSQEGGNSYNEQFF
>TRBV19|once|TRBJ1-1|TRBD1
TGTGCCAGTAGTTCTTCAGGGGGCGTGAACACTGAAGCTTTCTTT
CASSSSGGVNTEAFF